The 9 T cell receptor beta chains below all came from one sample that was sequenced in a study of human thymus T cells. TCRdb's table, derived via immunoSEQ multiplex PCR, lists solely in-frame clones and lacks some. The sample shows about 78,000 clones, around 96% of them seen only once. Thymus tissue for the work was resected from patients undergoing corrective heart surgery. The sample taken for sequencing was thymus tissue. The receptors stem from a boy in the first two years of life with a congenital heart defect but otherwise immunologically healthy.

The gene calls are TRBV5-4 and TRBJ2-1; no firm D call. Germline V lookup: CDR1 SGHNT, CDR2 YYREEE (reference sequence). This CDR3 has 16 residues. Trimming cost V 2 bases and J 4 bases, with 16 bases left between them. In DNA form, the CDR3 reads TGTGCCAGCAGCTTCCTTCCTGGCAGCAATTACAATGAGCAGTTCTTC. Its translation: CASSFLPGSNYNEQFF.

This chain uses TRBV28 with TRBJ1-1; tentatively, D is TRBD1 (5 bases). V was trimmed by 6 bases and J by 1 base, leaving 18 bases between them. Germline V CDR1 and CDR2: MDHEN, SYDVKM. This CDR3 comprises 16 residues. The CDR3 region is CASRSFPGPENTEAFF. CDR3 DNA: TGTGCCAGCAGATCTTTCCCGGGACCGGAGAACACTGAAGCTTTCTTT.

The chain uses TRBV7-3 and TRBJ1-2; TRBD1 agrees at 8 bases. The germline CDR1 and CDR2 sequences are SGHTA and FQGTGA. Unmatched junction bases numbered 4, after V lost 5 bases and J lost 2 bases. This CDR3 is built from 14 residues. Here the CDR3 reads CASSGGQGNYGYTF. CDR3 bases: TGTGCCAGCAGCGGAGGACAGGGAAACTATGGCTACACCTTC.

This chain links TRBV6-5 with TRBJ1-2, with D tentatively TRBD1 (5 bases). The germline V and J ends were trimmed by 2 bases and 4 bases, with 14 bases remaining between them. The CDR3 extends over 15 amino acids. Per germline, CDR1 MNHEY and CDR2 SVGAGI. The DNA of the CDR3 is TGTGCCAGCAGTTACAAAGAAGTACAGGCCTATGGCTACACCTTC. It encodes CASSYKEVQAYGYTF.

The rearrangement links TRBV15 to TRBJ2-5, with D possibly being TRBD2 (5 bases). The CDR3 is 14 residues long. Germline lookup yields CDR1 LNHNV and CDR2 YYDKDF (reference sequence). Between the trimmed V and J ends, which lost 5 bases and 1 base, there was a span of 11 bases. CDR3 loop: CATSYGGPQETQYF. Written as DNA, the CDR3 is TGTGCCACCAGCTATGGAGGACCCCAAGAGACCCAGTACTTC.

This chain joins TRBV6-5 and TRBJ1-1; no clear D gene. Between the trimmed V and J ends, which lost 2 bases and 6 bases, there was a span of 4 bases. CDR1 is MNHEY and CDR2 is SVGAGI in the germline V gene. The CDR3 is 11 residues long. In DNA, the CDR3 is TGTGCCAGCAGTTACCGCTCTGAAGCTTTCTTT. This codes for CASSYRSEAFF.

This clone was observed once. The chain combines TRBV2 with TRBJ1-2, with D uncertain. This CDR3 is 12 amino acids long. Germline CDR1 and CDR2: SNHLY and FYNNEI. V lost 7 bases, J lost 3 bases, and 9 bases lay in between. The CDR3 protein is CASTRVYYGYTF. The CDR3 DNA follows: TGTGCCAGCACACGGGTATACTATGGCTACACCTTC.

The chain links TRBV11-3 to TRBJ1-4; a possible D gene is TRBD1 (5 bases). This CDR3 comprises 16 residues. V lost 0 bases, J lost 3 bases, and 11 bases lay in between. The germline gives CDR1 SGHNT, CDR2 YENEEA. The CDR3 sequence is CASSLDHNRSNEKLFF. The CDR3 bases are TGTGCCAGCAGCTTAGATCATAACAGGTCTAATGAAAAACTGTTTTTT.

The chain employs TRBV19 and TRBJ2-5; D gene ambiguous. The V gene lost 2 bases and the J gene lost 2 bases, with 15 bases spanning the gap. There are 16 residues in the CDR3. Germline assignment: CDR1 LNHDA and CDR2 SQIVND (reference sequence). CDR3 sequence: CASSITGQALQETQYF. For the CDR3, the DNA is TGTGCCAGTAGTATAACCGGGCAAGCCCTACAAGAGACCCAGTACTTC.